The present T cell receptor (beta chain) was sequenced within a study of cytomegalovirus exposure and HLA in healthy donors. Primers included in the PCR were 60 Vbeta and 13 Jbeta primers. The table came from immunoSEQ multiplex PCR; TCRdb's copy has only in-frame clones and leaves some out. There are about 130,000 clones in the sample; around 78% occur only once, and around 1.9% lies in the top ten. On this clone itself: The antigen is undetermined.

The germline CDR1 and CDR2 sequences are GTSNPN and SVGIG (reference sequence). CDR3 length: 13 residues. The junction had 6 bases not matched to a gene; V was cut back by 6 bases and J by 4 bases. General study findings and limits: Immune exposure was documented only through CMV serostatus. Three chains tied to CMV proved CMV antigen-specific in vitro. Excluded were some V segments that proved indistinguishable, including TRBV6-2 and TRBV6-3.

The rearrangement uses TRBV30 and TRBJ1-5; 7 bases line up with TRBD1. Sequenced material: PBMCs. The receptor comes from a woman in her 50s in good health and CMV-seronegative. CDR3 in amino acids: CACRQGANQPQHF. CDR3 bases: TGTGCCTGCAGACAGGGAGCTAATCAGCCCCAGCATTTT.